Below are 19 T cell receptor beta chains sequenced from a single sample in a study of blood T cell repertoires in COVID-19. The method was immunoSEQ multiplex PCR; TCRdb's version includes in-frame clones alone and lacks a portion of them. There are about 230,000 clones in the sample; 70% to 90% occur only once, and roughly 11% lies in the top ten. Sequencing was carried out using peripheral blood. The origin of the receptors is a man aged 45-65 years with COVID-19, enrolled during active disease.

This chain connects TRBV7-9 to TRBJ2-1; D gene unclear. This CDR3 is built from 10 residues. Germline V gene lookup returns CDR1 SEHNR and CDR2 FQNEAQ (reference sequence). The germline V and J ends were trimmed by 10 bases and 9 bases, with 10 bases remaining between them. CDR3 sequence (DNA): TGTGCCATCCGAGTGGTTGAGCAGTTCTTC. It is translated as CAIRVVEQFF.

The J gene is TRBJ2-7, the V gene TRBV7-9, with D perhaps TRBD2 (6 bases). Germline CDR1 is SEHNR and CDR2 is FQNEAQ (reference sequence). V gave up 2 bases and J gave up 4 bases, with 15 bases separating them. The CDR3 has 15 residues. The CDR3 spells CASSLSGDGWYEQYF. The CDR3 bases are TGTGCCAGCAGCTTATCGGGGGACGGATGGTACGAGCAGTACTTC.

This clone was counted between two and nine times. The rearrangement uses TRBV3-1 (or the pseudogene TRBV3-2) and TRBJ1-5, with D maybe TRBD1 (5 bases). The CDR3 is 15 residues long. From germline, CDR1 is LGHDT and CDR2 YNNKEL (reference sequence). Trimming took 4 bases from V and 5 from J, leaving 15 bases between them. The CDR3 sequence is CASSPYSGSHQPQHF. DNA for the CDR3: TGTGCCAGCAGCCCTTACTCAGGGTCCCATCAGCCCCAGCATTTT.

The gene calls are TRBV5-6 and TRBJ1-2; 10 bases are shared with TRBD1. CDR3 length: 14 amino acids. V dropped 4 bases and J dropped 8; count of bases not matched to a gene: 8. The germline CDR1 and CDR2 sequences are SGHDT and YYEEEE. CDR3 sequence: CASSVRQGAGGYTF. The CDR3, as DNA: TGTGCCAGCAGCGTCCGACAGGGGGCTGGCGGCTACACCTTC.

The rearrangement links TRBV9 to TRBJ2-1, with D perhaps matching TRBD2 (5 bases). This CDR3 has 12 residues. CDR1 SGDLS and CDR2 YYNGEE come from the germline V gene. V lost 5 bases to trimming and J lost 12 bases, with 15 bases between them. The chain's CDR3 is CASRTTGGRQFF. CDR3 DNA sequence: TGTGCCAGCAGGACTACCGGCGGACGGCAGTTCTTC.

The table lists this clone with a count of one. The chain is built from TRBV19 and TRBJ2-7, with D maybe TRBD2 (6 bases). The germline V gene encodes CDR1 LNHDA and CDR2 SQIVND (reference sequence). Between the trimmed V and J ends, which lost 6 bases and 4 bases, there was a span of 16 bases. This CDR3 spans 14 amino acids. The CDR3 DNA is TGTGCCAGTAGCTTCCGGGACGGGACTTACGAGCAGTACTTC. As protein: CASSFRDGTYEQYF.

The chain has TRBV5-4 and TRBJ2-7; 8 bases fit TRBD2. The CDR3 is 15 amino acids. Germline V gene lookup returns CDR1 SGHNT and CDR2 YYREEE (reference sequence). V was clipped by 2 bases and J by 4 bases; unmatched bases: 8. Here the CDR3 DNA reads TGTGCCAGCAGCTTCTCTGGGACTAGTTCGTACGAGCAGTACTTC. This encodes CASSFSGTSSYEQYF. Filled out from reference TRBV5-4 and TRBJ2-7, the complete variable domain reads ETGVTQSPTHLIKTRGQQVTLRCSSQSGHNTVSWYQQALGQGPQFIFQYYREEENGRGNFPPRFSGLQFPNYSSELNVNALELDDSALYLCASSFSGTSSYEQYFGPGTRLTVT.

The CDR3 sequence: CASSQDSRGSGNTIYF. The CDR3 bases are TGTGCCAGCAGCCAAGATTCTAGGGGCTCTGGAAACACCATATATTTT. The chain links TRBV4-2 to TRBJ1-3; the D gene is possibly TRBD1 (5 bases). The CDR3 is 16 residues long. Trimming took off 0 bases at V and 0 bases at J, with 9 bases between the two ends. Germline CDR1 reads LGHNA; CDR2 reads YNFKEQ.

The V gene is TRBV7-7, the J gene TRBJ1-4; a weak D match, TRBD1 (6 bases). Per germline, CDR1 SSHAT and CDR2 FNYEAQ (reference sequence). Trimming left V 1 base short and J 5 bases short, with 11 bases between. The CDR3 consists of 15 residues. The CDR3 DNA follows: TGTGCCAGCAGCTTAGTGTGGGGGCCCAATGAAAAACTGTTTTTT. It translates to CASSLVWGPNEKLFF.

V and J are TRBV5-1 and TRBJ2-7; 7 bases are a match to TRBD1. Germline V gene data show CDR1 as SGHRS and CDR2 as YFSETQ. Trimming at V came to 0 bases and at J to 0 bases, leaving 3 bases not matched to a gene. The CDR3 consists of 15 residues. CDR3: CASSLGTGHSYEQYF. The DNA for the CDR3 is TGCGCCAGCAGCTTGGGGACAGGCCACTCCTACGAGCAGTACTTC.

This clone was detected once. In DNA, the CDR3 is TGTGCCAGCAGGGGGGCAATTACAGGCCTTAGCAATCAGCCCCAGCATTTT. Protein: CASRGAITGLSNQPQHF. V is TRBV28 and J is TRBJ1-5, with a possible D match to TRBD1 (6 bases). Germline V gives CDR1 MDHEN, CDR2 SYDVKM. The CDR3 covers 17 residues. Trimming cost V 6 bases and J 0 bases, with 18 bases left between them.

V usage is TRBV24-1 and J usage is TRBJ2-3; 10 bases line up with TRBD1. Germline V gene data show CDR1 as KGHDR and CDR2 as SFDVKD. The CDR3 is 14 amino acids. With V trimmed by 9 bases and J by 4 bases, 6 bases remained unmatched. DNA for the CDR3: TGTGCCACCTCCGGGACAGGGGATCCAGATACGCAGTATTTT. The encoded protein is CATSGTGDPDTQYF.

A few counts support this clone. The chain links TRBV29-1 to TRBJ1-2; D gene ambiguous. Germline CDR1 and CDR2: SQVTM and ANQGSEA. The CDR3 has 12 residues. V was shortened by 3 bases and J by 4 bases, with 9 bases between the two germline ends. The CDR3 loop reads CSVELTSYGYTF. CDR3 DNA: TGCAGCGTTGAGTTGACTAGCTATGGCTACACCTTC.

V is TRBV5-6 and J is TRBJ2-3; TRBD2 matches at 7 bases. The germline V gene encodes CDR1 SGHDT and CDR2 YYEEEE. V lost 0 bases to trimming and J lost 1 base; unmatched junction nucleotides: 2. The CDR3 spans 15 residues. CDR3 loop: CASSLEGRGTDTQYF. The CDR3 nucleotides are TGTGCCAGCAGCTTGGAGGGGAGGGGCACAGATACGCAGTATTTT. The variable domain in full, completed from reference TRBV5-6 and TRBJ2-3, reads DAGVTQSPTHLIKTRGQQVTLRCSPKSGHDTVSWYQQALGQGPQFIFQYYEEEERQRGNFPDRFSGHQFPNYSSELNVNALLLGDSALYLCASSLEGRGTDTQYFGPGTRLTVL.

CDR3 region: CASSLAFDRGSEELFF. The CDR3 DNA is TGTGCCAGCAGCTTGGCCTTCGACAGGGGTTCGGAGGAGCTGTTTTTT. The rearrangement joins TRBV5-4 to TRBJ2-2, with TRBD1 identical over 8 bases. The germline V gene encodes CDR1 SGHNT and CDR2 YYREEE (reference sequence). The CDR3 sequence is 16 residues long. V was pared by 0 bases and J by 10 bases, with 11 bases of the junction left unmatched.

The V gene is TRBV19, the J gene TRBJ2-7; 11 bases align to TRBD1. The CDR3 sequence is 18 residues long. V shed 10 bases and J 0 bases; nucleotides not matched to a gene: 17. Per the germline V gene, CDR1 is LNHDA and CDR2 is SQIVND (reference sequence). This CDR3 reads CATRNPGQGGRSSYEQYF. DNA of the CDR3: TGTGCCACCAGAAATCCGGGACAGGGGGGTAGGAGCTCCTACGAGCAGTACTTC. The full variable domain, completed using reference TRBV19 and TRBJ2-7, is DGGITQSPKYLFRKEGQNVTLSCEQNLNHDAMYWYRQDPGQGLRLIYYSQIVNDFQKGDIAEGYSVSREKKESFPLTVTSAQKNPTAFYLCATRNPGQGGRSSYEQYFGPGTRLTVT.

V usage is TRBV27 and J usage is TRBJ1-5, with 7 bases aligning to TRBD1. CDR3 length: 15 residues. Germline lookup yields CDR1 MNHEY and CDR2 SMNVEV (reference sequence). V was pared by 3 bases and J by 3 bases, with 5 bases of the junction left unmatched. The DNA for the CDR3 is TGTGCCAGCAGTTTTCAGGGGGGCCACAATCAGCCCCAGCATTTT. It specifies CASSFQGGHNQPQHF.

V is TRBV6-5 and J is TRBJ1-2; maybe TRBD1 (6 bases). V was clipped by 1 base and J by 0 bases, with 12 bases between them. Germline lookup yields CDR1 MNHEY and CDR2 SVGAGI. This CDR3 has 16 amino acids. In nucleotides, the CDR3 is TGTGCCAGCAGTTACTTCAGGGGCGTACCTAACTATGGCTACACCTTC. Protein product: CASSYFRGVPNYGYTF.

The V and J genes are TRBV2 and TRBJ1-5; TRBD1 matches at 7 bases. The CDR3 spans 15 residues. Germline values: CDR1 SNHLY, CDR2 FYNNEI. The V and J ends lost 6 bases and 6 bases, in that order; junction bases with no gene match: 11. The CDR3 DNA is TGTGCCAGCAGCGCACAGGGGCCAAACTCTCAGCCCCAGCATTTT. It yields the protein CASSAQGPNSQPQHF.